This TCR beta chain was identified in a study of T cell responses to AZD1222 COVID-19 vaccine. Findings of the study overall: Spike-wide vaccine-associated CD4 TCRs dominated at 160-218 and 743-854.

This clone was observed a single time. The antigen remains unidentified. Some second doses came at about 4 weeks and others at about 12 weeks; these were pooled. There are 16 residues in the CDR3. Germline CDR1 reads LGHDT; CDR2 reads YNNKEL (reference sequence). Trimming took off 0 bases at V and 1 base at J, with 12 bases between the two ends. Produced via immunoSEQ multiplex PCR; TCRdb's table is partial and in-frame only. The data hold under 150,000 clones, with roughly 92% observed a single time. Specimen: peripheral blood, collected 28 days after the second AZD1222 dose. This sequence originates from an adult who received the AZD1222 COVID-19 vaccine. The rearrangement joins TRBV3-1 (or the pseudogene TRBV3-2) to TRBJ1-1; D not resolved. The CDR3 DNA sequence: TGTGCCAGCAGCCAAGATAGTAAGGGATGGAACACTGAAGCTTTCTTT. Residues: CASSQDSKGWNTEAFF.